The 29 T cell receptor beta chains listed next were all sequenced from one sample in a study of technical replicates of blood from four donors (dated by TCRdb to between 2016 and 2019). Library construction relied on the immunoSEQ multiplex PCR assay. TCRdb stores this immuneACCESS table with in-frame sequences only. Part of the clones is absent; in the studies checked, under half of the shortfall reflects unresolved V genes, and no reason is known for the rest. The sample table holds about 97,000 clones, of which about 95% were seen once. The ten largest make up around 0.33% of the sample. Sequenced sample: T cells isolated from PBMCs. These receptor sequences come from a human donor in good health.

The chain has TRBV18 and TRBJ2-7, with 13 bases that match TRBD2. Germline assignment: CDR1 KGHSH and CDR2 LQKENI. CDR3 size: 20 residues. Trimming at V came to 0 bases and at J to 2 bases, leaving 13 bases not matched to a gene. CDR3 sequence: CASSPPGTSGIGGGAYEQYF. CDR3 in DNA: TGTGCCAGCTCACCACCGGGGACTAGCGGGATTGGAGGTGGGGCCTACGAGCAGTACTTC.

The CDR3 nucleotides read TGTGCCAGCAGCCCCCCCGGGGGCAATCAGCCCCAGCATTTT. It translates to CASSPPGGNQPQHF. This chain joins TRBV5-8 and TRBJ1-5; the D is unclear. This CDR3 contains 14 residues. Germline assignment: CDR1 SGHTS and CDR2 YDEGEE. Trimming stripped 4 bases from V and 2 bases from J, with 10 bases between.

This rearrangement joins TRBV9 to TRBJ1-1, with a possible D match to TRBD1 (6 bases). The germline CDR1 and CDR2 sequences are SGDLS and YYNGEE. The length of the CDR3 is 15 residues. The V end was cut by 3 bases, the J end by 1 base, with 13 bases between. As DNA, the CDR3 is TGTGCCAGCAGCGCTAAAATACAGGGGAACACTGAAGCTTTCTTT. This encodes CASSAKIQGNTEAFF.

The chain is built from TRBV18 and TRBJ1-4; D gene ambiguous. Germline lookup yields CDR1 KGHSH and CDR2 LQKENI. Trimming shortened V by 3 bases and J by 8 bases, and 16 bases separated the two germline ends. This CDR3 is built from 15 residues. CDR3: CASSPENPSGEKLFF. CDR3 sequence (DNA): TGTGCCAGCTCACCCGAAAACCCCAGCGGGGAAAAACTGTTTTTT.

This clone was observed a few times. The chain uses TRBV27 and TRBJ1-3; perhaps TRBD1 as D (6 bases). CDR1 and CDR2 (germline): MNHEY, SMNVEV (reference sequence). This CDR3 is 14 amino acids long. V dropped 2 bases and J dropped 8 bases, with 13 bases sitting between them. CDR3 coding DNA: TGTGCCAGCAGTTTAGGCAGGGGAATGGACACCATATATTTT. Protein product: CASSLGRGMDTIYF.

This clone was detected once. The CDR3 DNA is TGTGCCAGCAGCCCGACTAGCTTGAATCTCTACGAGCAGTACTTC. Its translation is CASSPTSLNLYEQYF. V and J are TRBV6-5 and TRBJ2-7; 7 bases fit TRBD2. Germline V gives CDR1 MNHEY, CDR2 SVGAGI. Trimming cost V 6 bases and J 3 bases; bases outside gene matches: 11. The CDR3 has 15 amino acids.

The chain has TRBV5-1 and TRBJ2-7; 13 positions match TRBD2. Germline V gives CDR1 SGHRS, CDR2 YFSETQ. The CDR3 is made up of 14 amino acids. The junction had 2 bases not matched to a gene; V was cut back by 4 bases and J by 4 bases. The CDR3 DNA is TGCGCCAGCAGCCGGACTAGCGGGAGTTACGAGCAGTACTTC. It translates to CASSRTSGSYEQYF.

The chain is built from TRBV11-3 and TRBJ1-1; D uncertain. Trimming took 3 bases from V and 2 from J, leaving 7 bases between them. Germline V gene lookup returns CDR1 SGHNT and CDR2 YENEEA. This CDR3 contains 13 residues. CDR3 sequence: CASSFEGNTEAFF. Written as DNA, the CDR3 is TGTGCCAGCAGCTTTGAGGGCAACACTGAAGCTTTCTTT. Full variable domain (outside the CDR3, taken from reference TRBV11-3 and TRBJ1-1): EAGVVQSPRYKIIEKKQPVAFWCNPISGHNTLYWYLQNLGQGPELLIRYENEEAVDDSQLPKDRFSAERLKGVDSTLKIQPAELGDSAVYLCASSFEGNTEAFFGQGTRLTVV.

The chain is built from TRBV5-5 and TRBJ1-5; D gene unclear. The CDR3 consists of 17 residues. CDR1 and CDR2 (germline): SGHKS, YYEKEE (reference sequence). The V and J ends lost 6 bases and 2 bases respectively, with 21 bases between them. The CDR3 loop is CASTPHLWQEGNQPQHF. The CDR3 region has the DNA TGTGCCAGCACCCCTCATCTTTGGCAAGAGGGCAATCAGCCCCAGCATTTT.

This rearrangement joins TRBV9 to TRBJ2-3; no reliable D call. The CDR3 runs to 16 residues. Trimming shortened V by 0 bases and J by 2 bases, and 13 bases separated the two germline ends. In germline, CDR1 is SGDLS, CDR2 YYNGEE. CDR3 coding DNA: TGTGCCAGCAGCGTAGAGTCGTTCGCGTACACAGATACGCAGTATTTT. Amino acid sequence: CASSVESFAYTDTQYF.

V gene TRBV5-8 combines with J gene TRBJ2-2; D may be TRBD1 (6 bases). Germline CDR1 is SGHTS and CDR2 is YDEGEE. V lost 0 bases and J 6 bases, leaving 9 bases between the germline ends. The CDR3 length is 14 residues. This CDR3 reads CASSLGPGAGELFF. As DNA, the CDR3 is TGTGCCAGCAGCTTGGGACCAGGGGCCGGGGAGCTGTTTTTT.

This clone was observed a handful of times. This chain joins TRBV7-2 and TRBJ1-1; weak D call: TRBD1 (6 bases). The germline CDR1 and CDR2 sequences are SGHTA and FQGNSA. This CDR3 has 16 amino acids. The V end lost 1 base, the J end lost 0 bases, and 12 bases lay between the germline ends. For the CDR3, the DNA is TGTGCCAGCAGCTTAGTTACAGGGAGACTGAACACTGAAGCTTTCTTT. Translated, it gives CASSLVTGRLNTEAFF.

V and J are TRBV9 and TRBJ2-3; tentative D call: TRBD2 (7 bases). Per germline, CDR1 SGDLS and CDR2 YYNGEE. The CDR3 totals 17 residues. V was shortened by 1 base and J by 0 bases, with 15 bases between the two germline ends. The CDR3 DNA reads as TGTGCCAGCAGCGTAAGGGGGGGAGGGCCAAGCACAGATACGCAGTATTTT. This encodes CASSVRGGGPSTDTQYF.

The gene calls are TRBV18 and TRBJ2-3; 10 positions agree with TRBD2. CDR1 is KGHSH and CDR2 is LQKENI in the germline V gene. The ends lost 7 bases at V and 2 bases at J; junction bases unmatched: 6. This CDR3 contains 15 residues. The CDR3 nucleotides read TGTGCCAGCTGGACCGGACTAGCGGCCACAGATACGCAGTATTTT. This translates into CASWTGLAATDTQYF.

The genes are TRBV7-9 and TRBJ2-1; no reliable D call. The CDR3 is made up of 16 amino acids. V gave up 2 bases and J gave up 2 bases, with 13 bases separating them. The germline V gene has CDR1 SEHNR and CDR2 FQNEAQ (reference sequence). The CDR3 reads CASSLSPALTYNEQFF. In DNA form, the CDR3 reads TGTGCCAGCAGCTTATCCCCAGCGCTCACCTACAATGAGCAGTTCTTC.

The rearrangement uses TRBV5-6 and TRBJ1-4; perhaps TRBD1 as D (6 bases). Trimming pared 4 bases from V and 0 bases from J, leaving 19 bases between. The length of the CDR3 is 18 residues. CDR1 and CDR2 (germline): SGHDT, YYEEEE. The CDR3 loop reads CASSGQGLGLATNEKLFF. The DNA for the CDR3 is TGTGCCAGCAGCGGGCAGGGGTTAGGGCTTGCAACTAATGAAAAACTGTTTTTT.

The chain carries TRBV11-2 and TRBJ2-5; no firm D call. Germline CDR1 reads SGHAT; CDR2 reads FQNNGV. This CDR3 is 14 amino acids long. Trimming stripped 1 base from V and 2 bases from J, with 8 bases between. The CDR3 here is CASSLVARQETQYF. The CDR3 region has the DNA TGTGCCAGCAGCTTAGTAGCTAGACAAGAGACCCAGTACTTC. Drawing the rest from reference TRBV11-2 and TRBJ2-5, the complete variable domain is EAGVAQSPRYKIIEKRQSVAFWCNPISGHATLYWYQQILGQGPKLLIQFQNNGVVDDSQLPKDRFSAERLKGVDSTLKIQPAKLEDSAVYLCASSLVARQETQYFGPGTRLLVL.

This chain joins TRBV4-2 and TRBJ2-5, with D uncertain. Trimming stripped 1 base from V and 4 bases from J, with 4 bases between. CDR3 length equals 12 residues. Germline assignment: CDR1 LGHNA and CDR2 YNFKEQ. The CDR3, as DNA: TGTGCCAGCAGCCAAGTCCGAGAGACCCAGTACTTC. Translation gives CASSQVRETQYF.

The chain links TRBV2 to TRBJ2-3; D is uncertain. Germline V gene data show CDR1 as SNHLY and CDR2 as FYNNEI. Trimming left V 4 bases short and J 4 bases short, with 12 bases between. The CDR3 spans 14 residues. CDR3 in DNA: TGTGCCAGCAGTGGTTTGGCCTTTTCAGATACGCAGTATTTT. Protein product: CASSGLAFSDTQYF.

The V gene is TRBV10-3, the J gene TRBJ1-5, with TRBD1 matching 12 bases. V gave up 8 bases and J gave up 5 bases; unmatched junction bases: 7. The V gene's germline CDR1 is ENHRY and CDR2 SYGVKD. The CDR3 is made up of 15 amino acids. CDR3 protein: CAIGGTGGYDQPQHF. CDR3 DNA sequence: TGTGCCATCGGTGGGACAGGGGGCTACGATCAGCCCCAGCATTTT.

Turning to this clone: Other nucleotide sequences from this sample produce the same CDR3. The V and J genes are TRBV5-1 and TRBJ2-2, with 8 bases lining up with TRBD1. Germline CDR1 and CDR2: SGHRS and YFSETQ. The CDR3 is made up of 13 amino acids. Losses at the gene ends were 3 bases for V and 7 bases for J; bases not matched to a gene: 2. The CDR3 loop reads CASSSGGSGELFF. For the CDR3, the DNA is TGCGCCAGCAGCTCAGGGGGCAGCGGGGAGCTGTTTTTT.

The chain links TRBV4-2 to TRBJ2-3, with 7 bases fitting TRBD1. This CDR3 is 17 amino acids long. The V gene end was trimmed by 4 bases and the J gene end by 0 bases; junction bases not matched to a gene: 10. From germline, CDR1 is LGHNA and CDR2 YNFKEQ. The CDR3 is CASSPQSGTVSTDTQYF. For the CDR3, the DNA is TGTGCCAGCAGCCCACAAAGTGGGACAGTCAGCACAGATACGCAGTATTTT.

This clone was counted between two and nine times. The chain joins TRBV5-5 to TRBJ1-1, with no clear D. The germline V and J ends were trimmed by 0 bases and 1 base, with 7 bases remaining between them. The CDR3 runs 14 residues. Germline V CDR1 and CDR2: SGHKS, YYEKEE (reference sequence). The chain's CDR3 is CASSLGQKNTEAFF. CDR3 bases: TGTGCCAGCAGCTTGGGACAAAAGAACACTGAAGCTTTCTTT.

The CDR3 here is CASSGGLGNEQFF. CDR3 nucleotide sequence: TGTGCCAGCAGTGGGGGACTAGGGAATGAGCAGTTCTTC. This sequence joins TRBV27 and TRBJ2-1; 8 nucleotides align to TRBD2. Germline V gene data show CDR1 as MNHEY and CDR2 as SMNVEV (reference sequence). Trimming removed 5 bases from V and 7 bases from J; junction bases left unmatched: 4. There are 13 residues in the CDR3.

J is TRBJ2-5 and V is TRBV9, with TRBD1 matching 9 bases. The ends lost 3 bases at V and 5 bases at J; junction bases unmatched: 8. CDR1 is SGDLS and CDR2 is YYNGEE in the germline V gene. The CDR3 totals 15 residues. The CDR3 protein is CASSAQQGAGETQYF. DNA of the CDR3: TGTGCCAGCAGCGCCCAACAGGGGGCAGGGGAGACCCAGTACTTC. Using reference TRBV9 and TRBJ2-5 for the parts outside the CDR3, the full variable domain is DSGVTQTPKHLITATGQRVTLRCSPRSGDLSVYWYQQSLDQGLQFLIQYYNGEERAKGNILERFSAQQFPDLHSELNLSSLELGDSALYFCASSAQQGAGETQYFGPGTRLLVL.

The V gene is TRBV2, the J gene TRBJ2-1; TRBD1 agrees at 10 bases. The CDR3 extends over 15 amino acids. Germline trimming cut 6 bases from V and 4 bases from J; bases unmatched to any gene: 6. Germline values: CDR1 SNHLY, CDR2 FYNNEI. The CDR3 DNA reads as TGTGCCAGCAGGACCGGGACAGGGGCTTACAATGAGCAGTTCTTC. Residues: CASRTGTGAYNEQFF.

The rearrangement uses TRBV10-2 and TRBJ2-1; 9 nucleotides line up with TRBD2. The germline gives CDR1 WSHSY, CDR2 SAAADI. The CDR3 runs 16 residues. Trimming cost V 6 bases and J 2 bases; bases outside gene matches: 8. CDR3 sequence: CASSGLAGDTYNEQFF. CDR3 nucleotides: TGCGCCAGCAGCGGGTTAGCGGGAGACACCTACAATGAGCAGTTCTTC.

The V call is TRBV6-5, the J call TRBJ2-1; a possible D gene is TRBD1 (5 bases). The V and J ends lost 5 bases and 2 bases respectively, with 7 bases between them. Germline V gene sequence: CDR1 MNHEY, CDR2 SVGAGI. The CDR3 has 13 residues. CDR3 sequence (DNA): TGTGCCAGCAGTACGACAGCCTACAATGAGCAGTTCTTC. Protein sequence: CASSTTAYNEQFF.

The V call is TRBV6-1, the J call TRBJ2-3; TRBD1 is a possible D gene (6 bases). Trimming removed 2 bases from V and 2 bases from J, with 14 bases in between. This CDR3 spans 16 amino acids. Germline values: CDR1 MNHNS, CDR2 SASEGT. The CDR3 DNA sequence: TGTGCCAGCAGTGAATGGTGGGGGCAGGTCACAGATACGCAGTATTTT. Its protein is CASSEWWGQVTDTQYF.